Below are 28 T cell receptor beta chains sequenced from a single sample in a study of glioma-infiltrating T cells after dendritic cell vaccination. TCRdb keeps only in-frame clones here, not all; method: immunoSEQ multiplex PCR. This table has about 64,000 clones, 75% to 85% appearing once. This material consisted of blood, taken before dendritic cell vaccination. All receptors derive from a human donor with glioblastoma.

The chain recombines TRBV2 with TRBJ2-3; the match to TRBD1 covers 7 bases. The ends lost 7 bases at V and 0 bases at J; junction bases unmatched: 4. The germline gives CDR1 SNHLY, CDR2 FYNNEI. The CDR3 runs to 14 residues. CDR3 protein: CASTRDSSTDTQYF. DNA for the CDR3: TGTGCCAGCACCCGGGACAGTAGCACAGATACGCAGTATTTT.

This chain connects TRBV7-9 to TRBJ1-1, with 7 bases lining up with TRBD1. Germline CDR1 SEHNR, CDR2 FQNEAQ (reference sequence). The CDR3 spans 15 residues. Losses at the gene ends were 5 bases for V and 6 bases for J; bases not matched to a gene: 12. CDR3 in DNA: TGTGCCAGCAGCCCCCAACCGGTGGGGACAGCTGAAGCTTTCTTT. It specifies CASSPQPVGTAEAFF. Complete variable domain (other parts from reference TRBV7-9 and TRBJ1-1): DTGVSQNPRHKITKRGQNVTFRCDPISEHNRLYWYRQTLGQGPEFLTYFQNEAQLEKSRLLSDRFSAERPKGSFSTLEIQRTEQGDSAMYLCASSPQPVGTAEAFFGQGTRLTVV.

This clone was counted between two and nine times. This chain connects TRBV7-9 to TRBJ2-3, with D perhaps matching TRBD2 (5 bases). Trimming stripped 2 bases from V and 2 bases from J, with 8 bases between. CDR1 is SEHNR and CDR2 is FQNEAQ in the germline V gene (reference sequence). This CDR3 is built from 14 residues. The DNA for the CDR3 is TGTGCCAGCAGCTTAATAGCGACCACAGATACGCAGTATTTT. This translates into CASSLIATTDTQYF.

This chain links TRBV5-4 with TRBJ2-7; D possibly corresponds to TRBD2 (5 bases). Trimming left V 4 bases short and J 3 bases short, with 5 bases between. The CDR3 has 11 amino acids. Germline V gives CDR1 SGHNT, CDR2 YYREEE (reference sequence). CDR3 residues: CASSAGYEQYF. CDR3 bases: TGTGCCAGCAGCGCGGGCTACGAGCAGTACTTC.

The V gene is TRBV28, the J gene TRBJ2-7; 8 nucleotides line up with TRBD1. The CDR3 is 13 amino acids. Looked up from germline, CDR1 is MDHEN and CDR2 is SYDVKM. V was clipped by 8 bases and J by 2 bases; unmatched bases: 5. CDR3 residues: CASRDRSAYEQYF. CDR3 DNA sequence: TGTGCCAGCCGGGACAGGTCTGCCTACGAGCAGTACTTC.

The V gene is TRBV7-9, the J gene TRBJ2-6, with a weak D call TRBD1 (5 bases). CDR1 and CDR2 (germline): SEHNR, FQNEAQ (reference sequence). The CDR3 contains 15 residues. With 4 bases removed from V and 2 bases from J, the gap between germline ends came to 9 bases. The CDR3 reads CASSSKGTGANVLTF. CDR3 bases: TGTGCCAGCAGCTCGAAGGGGACTGGGGCCAACGTCCTGACTTTC.

The chain couples TRBV28 to TRBJ1-5, with 9 nucleotides matching TRBD1. Germline-derived CDR1 and CDR2 are MDHEN and SYDVKM. The CDR3 totals 15 residues. The trim removed 3 bases at V and 6 bases at J, leaving 6 bases unmatched. The CDR3 DNA is TGTGCCAGCAGTTTCTCCGGGACAGGGATTCAGCCCCAGCATTTT. Protein: CASSFSGTGIQPQHF. The whole variable domain, filled in from reference TRBV28 and TRBJ1-5, reads DVKVTQSSRYLVKRTGEKVFLECVQDMDHENMFWYRQDPGLGLRLIYFSYDVKMKEKGDIPEGYSVSREKKERFSLILESASTNQTSMYLCASSFSGTGIQPQHFGDGTRLSIL.

The V gene is TRBV5-5, the J gene TRBJ1-2, with D hard to call. The CDR3 spans 14 residues. Trimming removed 6 bases at V and 6 bases at J, with 18 bases between. The germline CDR1 and CDR2 sequences are SGHKS and YYEKEE (reference sequence). The CDR3 DNA sequence: TGTGCCAGCAACCCAGTGGAGGTCCCGGATGGCTACACCTTC. Protein sequence: CASNPVEVPDGYTF. The whole variable domain, filled in from reference TRBV5-5 and TRBJ1-2, reads DAGVTQSPTHLIKTRGQQVTLRCSPISGHKSVSWYQQVLGQGPQFIFQYYEKEERGRGNFPDRFSARQFPNYSSELNVNALLLGDSALYLCASNPVEVPDGYTFGSGTRLTVV.

J is TRBJ2-5 and V is TRBV5-4, with 7 bases aligning to TRBD2. CDR3 length equals 17 residues. V dropped 0 bases and J dropped 0; count of bases not matched to a gene: 8. Germline V CDR1 and CDR2: SGHNT, YYREEE (reference sequence). The CDR3 here is CASSLGHGGGNQETQYF. CDR3 bases: TGTGCCAGCAGCTTGGGACATGGCGGGGGTAACCAAGAGACCCAGTACTTC.

The gene calls are TRBV19 and TRBJ2-5; TRBD1 agrees at 12 bases. Germline V gene lookup returns CDR1 LNHDA and CDR2 SQIVND (reference sequence). Unmatched junction bases numbered 6, after V lost 5 bases and J lost 5 bases. The CDR3 sequence is 15 residues long. The CDR3 region is CASSGGQGAWETQYF. The CDR3 nucleotides read TGTGCCAGTAGTGGGGGACAGGGGGCTTGGGAGACCCAGTACTTC.

The chain joins TRBV20-1 to TRBJ1-1, with D unclear. The V and J ends lost 3 bases and 5 bases respectively, with 7 bases between them. This CDR3 contains 11 residues. Germline V gene lookup returns CDR1 DFQATT and CDR2 SNEGSKA (reference sequence). The CDR3 loop is CSASILTEAFF. Here the CDR3 DNA reads TGCAGTGCTAGTATTTTGACTGAAGCTTTCTTT.

V usage is TRBV27 and J usage is TRBJ1-6; 9 positions agree with TRBD1. The germline CDR1 and CDR2 sequences are MNHEY and SMNVEV (reference sequence). V was pared by 0 bases and J by 10 bases, with 10 bases of the junction left unmatched. The CDR3 has 17 residues. The CDR3 sequence: CASSLSPPGTGPSPLHF. DNA of the CDR3: TGTGCCAGCAGTTTATCTCCCCCCGGGACAGGGCCCTCACCCCTCCACTTT.

The chain combines TRBV7-2 with TRBJ2-1; 9 bases agree with TRBD2. Looked up from germline, CDR1 is SGHTA and CDR2 is FQGNSA. V lost 6 bases to trimming and J lost 5 bases; unmatched junction nucleotides: 2. There are 13 residues in the CDR3. CDR3 sequence: CASRSGGNNEQFF. For the CDR3, the DNA is TGTGCCAGCAGAAGCGGGGGGAACAATGAGCAGTTCTTC.

The chain is built from TRBV7-9 and TRBJ2-5, with 8 bases fitting TRBD2. The ends lost 4 bases at V and 5 bases at J; junction bases unmatched: 6. This CDR3 is 14 amino acids long. Germline CDR1 and CDR2: SEHNR and FQNEAQ (reference sequence). The CDR3 coding sequence is TGTGCCAGCAGCTCGAACGGGGGGGCGGAGACCCAGTACTTC. It specifies CASSSNGGAETQYF.

The chain uses TRBV7-6 and TRBJ2-3; TRBD2 matches at 13 bases. Germline values: CDR1 SGHVS, CDR2 FNYEAQ. The J segment lost 7 bases and the V segment lost 3 bases, leaving 7 bases of the junction unmatched. The CDR3 length is 16 residues. The CDR3, as DNA: TGTGCCAGCAGCTTGACTAGCGGGGGGCTGCGGAATACGCAGTATTTT. It specifies CASSLTSGGLRNTQYF.

This chain connects TRBV5-4 to TRBJ2-3; 7 bases are shared with TRBD1. Germline loops: CDR1 SGHNT, CDR2 YYREEE (reference sequence). The trim removed 1 base at V and 9 bases at J, leaving 5 bases unmatched. This CDR3 has 13 residues. The CDR3 sequence: CASSLRGRFTQYF. CDR3 sequence (DNA): TGTGCCAGCAGCTTGAGGGGGCGGTTCACGCAGTATTTT.

This clone was recorded once. The gene calls are TRBV19 and TRBJ2-1; the D gene is possibly TRBD1 (6 bases). Germline CDR1 LNHDA, CDR2 SQIVND (reference sequence). Trimming removed 6 bases at V and 0 bases at J, with 15 bases between. The CDR3 spans 16 residues. The CDR3 spells CASSRLTGLSYNEQFF. The CDR3 DNA reads TGTGCCAGTAGCCGACTCACAGGGCTCTCCTACAATGAGCAGTTCTTC.

This clone was seen a single time. The chain joins TRBV29-1 to TRBJ2-7; 10 bases match TRBD2. The J call may not be correct, given that the DNA end is closer to TRBJ2-5. The CDR3 consists of 16 residues. Germline V lookup: CDR1 SQVTM, CDR2 ANQGSEA. DNA of the CDR3: TGCAGCGTTGATCCCTCTAGCGGGGGACTCCAAGAGACCCAGTACTTC. It codes for CSVDPSSGGLQETQYF.

This clone showed up just a few times. CDR3 loop: CASSFGQGNEQFF. The CDR3 nucleotides read TGTGCCAGCTCATTTGGACAGGGCAATGAGCAGTTCTTC. The chain combines TRBV18 with TRBJ2-1; 8 bases map to TRBD1. Germline CDR1 and CDR2: KGHSH and LQKENI. CDR3 size: 13 residues. V lost 5 bases and J lost 6; bases outside the gene matches: 3.

The chain links TRBV5-1 to TRBJ2-5, with a possible D match to TRBD1 (5 bases). The V end lost 4 bases, the J end lost 3 bases, and 16 bases lay between the germline ends. CDR3 size: 15 residues. Looked up from germline, CDR1 is SGHRS and CDR2 is YFSETQ. The DNA of the CDR3 is TGCGCCAGCAGCCCCTCCCCGGGCAGGGAAGAGACCCAGTACTTC. Its protein product is CASSPSPGREETQYF. The full variable domain, its missing parts supplied by reference TRBV5-1 and TRBJ2-5, is KAGVTQTPRYLIKTRGQQVTLSCSPISGHRSVSWYQQTPGQGLQFLFEYFSETQRNKGNFPGRFSGRQFSNSRSEMNVSTLELGDSALYLCASSPSPGREETQYFGPGTRLLVL.

A single count supports this clone. The chain recombines TRBV2 with TRBJ1-4, with D possibly TRBD1 on 5 matching bases. This CDR3 spans 14 amino acids. V gave up 3 bases and J gave up 7 bases, with 12 bases separating them. CDR1 and CDR2 from the germline V gene are SNHLY and FYNNEI. CDR3 residues: CASSEGQGGEKLFF. The CDR3 bases are TGTGCCAGCAGTGAGGGGCAGGGCGGTGAAAAACTGTTTTTT.

The CDR3 bases are TGCGCCAGCAGCTATGACGACACCCTCATATATTTT. Translation: CASSYDDTLIYF. The rearrangement uses TRBV5-1 and TRBJ1-3; D is uncertain. Germline CDR1 is SGHRS and CDR2 is YFSETQ. The V and J ends lost 3 bases and 12 bases respectively, with 13 bases between them. CDR3 length: 12 amino acids.

This chain connects TRBV10-3 to TRBJ1-1, with 8 positions matching TRBD1. With V trimmed by 6 bases and J by 4 bases, 10 bases remained unmatched. CDR3 length: 15 amino acids. The germline V gene encodes CDR1 ENHRY and CDR2 SYGVKD. The CDR3 DNA sequence: TGTGCCATCAGGACCGGGACAGGCTTGGTCACTGAAGCTTTCTTT. It codes for CAIRTGTGLVTEAFF.

The chain couples TRBV11-2 to TRBJ2-3; maybe TRBD2 (7 bases). The CDR3 is 16 residues long. Germline-derived CDR1 and CDR2 are SGHAT and FQNNGV. V was shortened by 4 bases and J by 4 bases, with 18 bases between the two germline ends. The CDR3 protein is CASSWPKGGLADTQYF. The CDR3 DNA reads TGTGCCAGCAGCTGGCCCAAGGGGGGGCTGGCAGATACGCAGTATTTT.

This CDR3 reads CASSPTAPPYEQYF. The CDR3 coding sequence is TGTGCCAGCTCACCGACAGCGCCCCCCTACGAGCAGTACTTC. The chain employs TRBV18 and TRBJ2-7, with a tentative D call TRBD1 (5 bases). CDR1 is KGHSH and CDR2 is LQKENI in the germline V gene. CDR3 length: 14 residues. V shed 3 bases and J shed 2 bases, with 11 bases lying between them. The whole variable domain, remainder taken from reference TRBV18 and TRBJ2-7, is NAGVMQNPRHLVRRRGQEARLRCSPMKGHSHVYWYRQLPEEGLKFMVYLQKENIIDESGMPKERFSAEFPKEGPSILRIQQVVRGDSAAYFCASSPTAPPYEQYFGPGTRLTVT.

The V call is TRBV6-5, the J call TRBJ2-3, with 9 bases fitting TRBD1. Looked up from germline, CDR1 is MNHEY and CDR2 is SVGAGI. The CDR3 totals 15 residues. Germline trimming cut 2 bases from V and 5 bases from J; bases unmatched to any gene: 5. In DNA, the CDR3 is TGTGCCAGCAGTTACGGGACAGGGTGGATAGATACGCAGTATTTT. It encodes CASSYGTGWIDTQYF.

This clone has only one observation. The rearrangement links TRBV27 to TRBJ2-1; a possible D gene is TRBD1 (5 bases). CDR3 length: 16 amino acids. Germline CDR1 is MNHEY and CDR2 is SMNVEV (reference sequence). V lost 7 bases to trimming and J lost 4 bases, with 20 bases between them. CDR3 loop: CASTPTGTNPYNEQFF. CDR3 DNA sequence: TGTGCCAGCACCCCAACAGGCACAAACCCTTACAATGAGCAGTTCTTC.

V gene TRBV7-2 combines with J gene TRBJ1-1; D unresolved. The CDR3 contains 12 residues. Germline CDR1 SGHTA, CDR2 FQGNSA. V was shortened by 1 base and J by 8 bases, with 8 bases between the two germline ends. The CDR3 DNA reads as TGTGCCAGCAGCTTAGTTCTTTCGGAAGCTTTCTTT. Protein: CASSLVLSEAFF.